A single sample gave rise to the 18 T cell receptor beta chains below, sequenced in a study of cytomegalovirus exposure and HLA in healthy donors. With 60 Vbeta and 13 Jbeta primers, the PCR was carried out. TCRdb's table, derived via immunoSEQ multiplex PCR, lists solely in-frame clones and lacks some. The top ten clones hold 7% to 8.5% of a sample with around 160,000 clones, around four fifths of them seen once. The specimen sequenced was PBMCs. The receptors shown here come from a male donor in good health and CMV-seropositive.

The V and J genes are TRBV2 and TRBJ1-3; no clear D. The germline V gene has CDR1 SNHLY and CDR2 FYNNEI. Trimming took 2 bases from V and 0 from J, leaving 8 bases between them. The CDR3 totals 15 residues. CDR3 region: CASSEFPRSGNTIYF. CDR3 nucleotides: TGTGCCAGCAGTGAATTCCCTCGCTCTGGAAACACCATATATTTT.

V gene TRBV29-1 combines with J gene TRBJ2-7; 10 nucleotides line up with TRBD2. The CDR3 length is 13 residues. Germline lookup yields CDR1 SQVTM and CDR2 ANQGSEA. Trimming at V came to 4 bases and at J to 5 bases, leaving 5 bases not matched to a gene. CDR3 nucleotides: TGCAGCGTTGTGTCTAGCGGGGGTCACGAGCAGTACTTC. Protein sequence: CSVVSSGGHEQYF.

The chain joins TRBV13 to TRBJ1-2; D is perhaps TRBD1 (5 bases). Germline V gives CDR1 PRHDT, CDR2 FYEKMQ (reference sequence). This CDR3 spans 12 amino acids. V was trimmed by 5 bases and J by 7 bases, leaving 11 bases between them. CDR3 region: CASSGAIGGYTF. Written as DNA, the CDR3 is TGTGCCAGCAGCGGGGCCATAGGTGGCTACACCTTC.

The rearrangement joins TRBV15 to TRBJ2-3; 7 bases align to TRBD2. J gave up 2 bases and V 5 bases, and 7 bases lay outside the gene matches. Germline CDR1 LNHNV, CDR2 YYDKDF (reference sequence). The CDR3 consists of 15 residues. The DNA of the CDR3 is TGTGCCACCAGCGGCGGACGGGGGGACACAGATACGCAGTATTTT. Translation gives CATSGGRGDTDTQYF.

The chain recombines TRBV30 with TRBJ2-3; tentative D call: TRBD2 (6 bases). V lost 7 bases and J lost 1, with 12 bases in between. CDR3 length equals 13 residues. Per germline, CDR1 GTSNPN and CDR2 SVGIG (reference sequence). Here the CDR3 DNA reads TGTGCCTCCCCGGGACTCCGCACAGATACGCAGTATTTT. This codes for CASPGLRTDTQYF.

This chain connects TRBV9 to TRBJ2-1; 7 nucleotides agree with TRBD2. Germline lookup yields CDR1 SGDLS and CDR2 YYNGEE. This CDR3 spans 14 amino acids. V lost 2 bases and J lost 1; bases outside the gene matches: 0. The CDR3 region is CASSVGGSYNEQFF. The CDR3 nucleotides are TGTGCCAGCAGCGTGGGGGGGTCCTACAATGAGCAGTTCTTC.

The CDR3 nucleotides are TGTGCCACCAGCAGAGCCCTCGGACAGGGAGCGGGGGGCACTGAAGCTTTCTTT. As protein: CATSRALGQGAGGTEAFF. This rearrangement joins TRBV15 to TRBJ1-1, with 8 bases lining up with TRBD1. Germline assignment: CDR1 LNHNV and CDR2 YYDKDF (reference sequence). J was trimmed by 4 bases and V by 1 base; bases with no gene match: 14. The CDR3 runs 18 residues.

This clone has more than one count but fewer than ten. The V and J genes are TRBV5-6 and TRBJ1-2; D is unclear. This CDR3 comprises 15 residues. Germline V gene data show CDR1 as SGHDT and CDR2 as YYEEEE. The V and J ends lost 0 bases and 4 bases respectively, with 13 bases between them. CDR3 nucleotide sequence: TGTGCCAGCAGCTTGGGGGAGGGATGGATCTATGGCTACACCTTC. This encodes CASSLGEGWIYGYTF.

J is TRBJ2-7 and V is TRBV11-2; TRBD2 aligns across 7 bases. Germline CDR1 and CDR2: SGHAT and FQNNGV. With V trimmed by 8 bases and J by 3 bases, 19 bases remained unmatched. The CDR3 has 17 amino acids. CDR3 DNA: TGTGCCAGCCGGGGGGTGCAGGGCCGAGGTGGAATCTACGAGCAGTACTTC. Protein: CASRGVQGRGGIYEQYF.

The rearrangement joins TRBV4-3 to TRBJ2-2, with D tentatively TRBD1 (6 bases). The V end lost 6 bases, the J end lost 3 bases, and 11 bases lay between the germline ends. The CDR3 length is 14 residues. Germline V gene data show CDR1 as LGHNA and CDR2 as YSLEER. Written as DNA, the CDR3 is TGCGCCAGCAGAGACAGGTCCTACACCGGGGAGCTGTTTTTT. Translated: CASRDRSYTGELFF.

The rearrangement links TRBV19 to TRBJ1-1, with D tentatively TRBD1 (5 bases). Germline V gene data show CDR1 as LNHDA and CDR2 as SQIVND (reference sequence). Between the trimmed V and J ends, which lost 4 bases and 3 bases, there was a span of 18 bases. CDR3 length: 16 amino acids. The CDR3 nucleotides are TGTGCCAGTAGTACCAGCCGGGACTCTTATGACACTGAAGCTTTCTTT. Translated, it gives CASSTSRDSYDTEAFF.

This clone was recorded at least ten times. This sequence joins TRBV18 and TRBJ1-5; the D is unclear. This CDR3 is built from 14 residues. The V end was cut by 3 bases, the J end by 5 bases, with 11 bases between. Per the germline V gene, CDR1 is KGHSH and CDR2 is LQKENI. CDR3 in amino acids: CASSPLGSHQPQHF. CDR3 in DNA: TGTGCCAGCTCACCCCTGGGGAGTCATCAGCCCCAGCATTTT.

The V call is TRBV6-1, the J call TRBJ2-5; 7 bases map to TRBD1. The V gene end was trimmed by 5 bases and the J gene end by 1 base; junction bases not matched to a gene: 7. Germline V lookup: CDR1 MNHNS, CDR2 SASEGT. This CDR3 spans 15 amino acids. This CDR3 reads CASSNLGQVQETQYF. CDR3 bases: TGTGCCAGCAGTAATCTCGGACAGGTCCAAGAGACCCAGTACTTC.

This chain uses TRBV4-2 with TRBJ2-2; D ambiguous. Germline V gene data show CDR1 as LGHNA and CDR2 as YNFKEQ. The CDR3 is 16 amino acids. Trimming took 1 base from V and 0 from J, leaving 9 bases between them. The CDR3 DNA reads TGTGCCAGCAGCCAAGGCTTCGGGTCGAACACCGGGGAGCTGTTTTTT. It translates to CASSQGFGSNTGELFF.

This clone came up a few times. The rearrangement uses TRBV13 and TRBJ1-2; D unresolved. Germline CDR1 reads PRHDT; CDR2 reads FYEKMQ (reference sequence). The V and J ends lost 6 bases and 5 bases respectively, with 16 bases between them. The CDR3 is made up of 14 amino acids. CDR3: CASSPLDSAYGYTF. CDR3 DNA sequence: TGTGCCAGCAGTCCCCTAGATTCAGCTTATGGCTACACCTTC.

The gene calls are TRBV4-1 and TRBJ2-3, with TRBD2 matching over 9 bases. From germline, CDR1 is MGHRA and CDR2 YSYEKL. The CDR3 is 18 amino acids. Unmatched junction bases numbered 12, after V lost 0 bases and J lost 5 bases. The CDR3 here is CASSQDWRGGVFVDTQYF. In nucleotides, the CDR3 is TGCGCCAGCAGCCAAGATTGGCGGGGGGGCGTGTTTGTAGATACGCAGTATTTT.

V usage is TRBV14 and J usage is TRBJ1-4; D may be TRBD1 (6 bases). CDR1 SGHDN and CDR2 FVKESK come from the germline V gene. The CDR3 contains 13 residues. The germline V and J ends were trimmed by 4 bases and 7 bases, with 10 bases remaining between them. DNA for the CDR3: TGTGCCAGCAGCCGGACAGAGATTGAAAAACTGTTTTTT. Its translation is CASSRTEIEKLFF.

The chain's CDR3 is CASSLREVTEAFF. The CDR3 nucleotides are TGTGCCAGCAGCCTCAGGGAGGTCACTGAAGCTTTCTTT. The chain carries TRBV6-6 and TRBJ1-1; possibly TRBD1 for D (5 bases). Trimming left V 6 bases short and J 4 bases short, with 12 bases between. This CDR3 has 13 residues. The germline gives CDR1 MNHNY, CDR2 SVGAGI (reference sequence).